This T cell receptor beta chain emerged from a study of response to subunit inactivated influenza vaccine. Study observations and caveats: Every seasonal influenza vaccination brings in few new T cells, the authors suggested.

TCRdb analysed the RT-PCR reads with MiXCR anew, one entry per CDR3 protein. The data hold hundreds of thousands of distinct CDR3 sequences, with approximately 10% observed a single time. In the case of this clonotype: Its specificity is not known. The junction departs from germline at one end; a sequencing error may be responsible.

Germline loops: CDR1 SGHKS, CDR2 YYEKEE (reference sequence). This CDR3 has 15 amino acids. This sample also belongs to another study, concerning T cells expressing NK-cell markers. That paper states: The authors made TCR beta cDNA libraries by 5'RACE template switching. This switching added a universal primer site and UMIs. The study found dominant NKG2C+ clonotypes at about 1.0-7.5% of CD8+ T cells in six donors.

This sample comprised PBMCs from blood, obtained on the day of vaccination. The sequence came from a man aged 45 to 65 who received an inactivated influenza vaccine. The genes are TRBV5-5 and TRBJ2-6; tentatively, D is TRBD1 (5 bases). DNA for the CDR3: TGTGCCAGCAGCTCGGACGGGTCTGGGGCCGACGTCCTGACTTTC. Amino acid sequence: CASSSDGSGADVLTF.